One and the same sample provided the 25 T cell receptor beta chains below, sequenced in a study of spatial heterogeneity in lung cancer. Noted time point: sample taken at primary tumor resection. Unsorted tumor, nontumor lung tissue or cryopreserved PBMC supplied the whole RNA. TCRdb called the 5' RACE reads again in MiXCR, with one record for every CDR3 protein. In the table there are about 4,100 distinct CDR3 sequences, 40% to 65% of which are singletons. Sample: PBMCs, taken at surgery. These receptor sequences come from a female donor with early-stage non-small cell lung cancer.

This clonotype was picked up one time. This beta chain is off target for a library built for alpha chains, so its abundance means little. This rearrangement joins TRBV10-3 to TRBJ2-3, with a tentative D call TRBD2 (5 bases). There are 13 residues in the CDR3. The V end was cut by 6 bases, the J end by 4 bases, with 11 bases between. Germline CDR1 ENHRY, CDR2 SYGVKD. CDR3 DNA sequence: TGTGCCATCAGGGACGGAGGAGCAGATACGCAGTATTTT. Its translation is CAIRDGGADTQYF.

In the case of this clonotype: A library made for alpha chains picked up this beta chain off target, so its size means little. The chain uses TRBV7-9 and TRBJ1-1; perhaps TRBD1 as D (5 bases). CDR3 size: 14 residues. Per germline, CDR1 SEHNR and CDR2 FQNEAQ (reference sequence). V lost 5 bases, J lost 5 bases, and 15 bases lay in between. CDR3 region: CASSPPKGRTEAFF. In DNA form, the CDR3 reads TGTGCCAGCAGCCCACCTAAGGGGAGGACTGAAGCTTTCTTT.

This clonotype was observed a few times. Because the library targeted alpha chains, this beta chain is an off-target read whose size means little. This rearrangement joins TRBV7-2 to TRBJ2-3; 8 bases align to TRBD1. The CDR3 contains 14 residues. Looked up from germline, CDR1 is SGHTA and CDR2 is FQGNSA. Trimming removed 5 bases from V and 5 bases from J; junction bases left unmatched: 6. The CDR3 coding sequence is TGTGCCAGCAGCCGAGACAGGGGAGGAGATACGCAGTATTTT. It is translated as CASSRDRGGDTQYF.

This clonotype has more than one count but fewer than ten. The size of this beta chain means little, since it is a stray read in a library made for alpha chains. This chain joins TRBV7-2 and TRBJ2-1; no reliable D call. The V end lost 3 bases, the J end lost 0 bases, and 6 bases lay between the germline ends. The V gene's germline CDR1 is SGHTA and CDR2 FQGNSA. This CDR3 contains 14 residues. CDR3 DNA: TGTGCCAGCAGCTTTTCGGACTCCTACAATGAGCAGTTCTTC. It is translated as CASSFSDSYNEQFF.

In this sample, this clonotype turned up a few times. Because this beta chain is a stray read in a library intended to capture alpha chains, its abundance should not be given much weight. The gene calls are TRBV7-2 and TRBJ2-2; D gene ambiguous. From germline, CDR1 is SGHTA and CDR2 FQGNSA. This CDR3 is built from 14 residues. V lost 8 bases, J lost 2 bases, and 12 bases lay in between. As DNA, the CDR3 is TGTGCCAGCCGAAGCCCAGCTAACACCGGGGAGCTGTTTTTT. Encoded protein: CASRSPANTGELFF.

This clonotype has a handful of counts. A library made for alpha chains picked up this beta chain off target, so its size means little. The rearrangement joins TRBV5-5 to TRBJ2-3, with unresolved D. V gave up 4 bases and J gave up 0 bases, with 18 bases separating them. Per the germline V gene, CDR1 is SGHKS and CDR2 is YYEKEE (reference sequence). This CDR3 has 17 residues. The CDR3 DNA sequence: TGTGCCAGCAGCAACCCCGTAGAATCCGTTAGCACAGATACGCAGTATTTT. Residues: CASSNPVESVSTDTQYF.

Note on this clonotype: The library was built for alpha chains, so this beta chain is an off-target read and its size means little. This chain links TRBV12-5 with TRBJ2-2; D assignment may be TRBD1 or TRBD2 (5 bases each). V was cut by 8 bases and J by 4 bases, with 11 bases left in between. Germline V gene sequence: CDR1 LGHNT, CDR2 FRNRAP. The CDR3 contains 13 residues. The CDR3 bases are TGTGCTAGTTCGAGGGGCCCCACCGGGGAGCTGTTTTTT. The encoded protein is CASSRGPTGELFF. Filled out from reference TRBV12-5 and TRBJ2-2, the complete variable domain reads DARVTQTPRHKVTEMGQEVTMRCQPILGHNTVFWYRQTMMQGLELLAYFRNRAPLDDSGMPKDRFSAEMPDATLATLKIQPSEPRDSAVYFCASSRGPTGELFFGEGSRLTVL.

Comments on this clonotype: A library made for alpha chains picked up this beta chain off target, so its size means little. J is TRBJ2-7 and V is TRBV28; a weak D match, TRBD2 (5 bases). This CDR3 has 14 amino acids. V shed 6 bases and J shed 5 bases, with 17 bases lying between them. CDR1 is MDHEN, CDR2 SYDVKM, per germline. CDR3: CASRLVTEAHEQYF. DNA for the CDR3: TGTGCCAGCAGACTAGTTACGGAAGCCCACGAGCAGTACTTC.

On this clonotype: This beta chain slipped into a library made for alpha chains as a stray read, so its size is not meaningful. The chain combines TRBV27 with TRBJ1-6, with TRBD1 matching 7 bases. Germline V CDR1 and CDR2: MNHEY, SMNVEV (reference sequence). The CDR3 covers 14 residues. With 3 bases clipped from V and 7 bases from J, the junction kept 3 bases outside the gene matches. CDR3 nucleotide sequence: TGTGCCAGCAGTTTTGGGACAGCAAATTCACCCCTCCACTTT. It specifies CASSFGTANSPLHF.

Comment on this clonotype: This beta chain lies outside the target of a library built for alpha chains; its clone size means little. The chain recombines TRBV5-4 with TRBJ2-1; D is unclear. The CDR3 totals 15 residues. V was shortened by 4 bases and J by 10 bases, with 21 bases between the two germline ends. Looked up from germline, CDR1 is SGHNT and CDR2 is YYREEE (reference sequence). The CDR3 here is CASSPPPNDPGEQFF. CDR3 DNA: TGTGCCAGCAGCCCTCCCCCTAATGACCCCGGAGAGCAGTTCTTC.

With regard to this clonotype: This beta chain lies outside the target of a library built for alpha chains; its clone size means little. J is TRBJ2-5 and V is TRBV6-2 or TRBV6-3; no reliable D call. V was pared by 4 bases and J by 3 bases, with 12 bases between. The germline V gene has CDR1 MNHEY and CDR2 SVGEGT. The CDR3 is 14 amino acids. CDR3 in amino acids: CASSFPDLEETQYF. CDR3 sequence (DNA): TGTGCCAGCAGTTTTCCCGACTTAGAAGAGACCCAGTACTTC.

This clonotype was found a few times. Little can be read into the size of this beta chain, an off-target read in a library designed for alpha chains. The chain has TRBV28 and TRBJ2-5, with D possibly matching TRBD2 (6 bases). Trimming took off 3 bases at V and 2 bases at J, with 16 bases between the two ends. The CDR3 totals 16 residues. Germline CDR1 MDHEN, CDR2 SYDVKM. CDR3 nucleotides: TGTGCCAGCAGTTTTTACTCCGCAGGGAGGCAAGAGACCCAGTACTTC. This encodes CASSFYSAGRQETQYF.

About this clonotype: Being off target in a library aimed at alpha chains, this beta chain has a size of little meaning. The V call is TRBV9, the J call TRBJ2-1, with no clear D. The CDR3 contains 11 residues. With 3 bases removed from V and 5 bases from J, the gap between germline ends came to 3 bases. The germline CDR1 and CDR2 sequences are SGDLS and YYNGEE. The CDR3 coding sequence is TGTGCCAGCAGCGATCACAATGAGCAGTTCTTC. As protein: CASSDHNEQFF.

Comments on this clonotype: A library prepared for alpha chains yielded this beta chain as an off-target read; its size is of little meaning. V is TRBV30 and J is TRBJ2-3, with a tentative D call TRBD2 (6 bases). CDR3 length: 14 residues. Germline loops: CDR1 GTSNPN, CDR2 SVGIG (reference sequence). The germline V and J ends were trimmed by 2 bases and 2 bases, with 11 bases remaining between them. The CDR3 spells CAWSSLAFTDTQYF. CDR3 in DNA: TGTGCCTGGAGTAGTCTAGCGTTCACAGATACGCAGTATTTT.

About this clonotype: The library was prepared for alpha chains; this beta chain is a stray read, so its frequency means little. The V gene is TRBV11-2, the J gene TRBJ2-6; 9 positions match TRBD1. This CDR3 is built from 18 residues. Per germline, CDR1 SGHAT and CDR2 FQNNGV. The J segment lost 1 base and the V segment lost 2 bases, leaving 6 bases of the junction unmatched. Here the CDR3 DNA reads TGTGCCAGCAGCTTAAGGACAGGGGAGGGTTCTGGGGCCAACGTCCTGACTTTC. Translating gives CASSLRTGEGSGANVLTF.

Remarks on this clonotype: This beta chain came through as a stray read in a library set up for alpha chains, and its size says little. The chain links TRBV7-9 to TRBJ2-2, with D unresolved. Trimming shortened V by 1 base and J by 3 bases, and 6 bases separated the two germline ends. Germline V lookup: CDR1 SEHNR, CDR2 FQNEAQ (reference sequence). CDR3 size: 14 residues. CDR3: CASSLVMDTGELFF. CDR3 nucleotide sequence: TGTGCCAGCAGCTTAGTGATGGACACCGGGGAGCTGTTTTTT.

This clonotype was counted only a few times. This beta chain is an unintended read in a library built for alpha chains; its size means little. As DNA, the CDR3 is TGTGCCAGCAGCGGGAAAGAGACCCAGTACTTC. Translated: CASSGKETQYF. The chain uses TRBV5-4 and TRBJ2-5; no definite D call. This CDR3 region has 11 residues. Deletions cut 4 bases from V and 3 bases from J, with 4 bases between. In germline, CDR1 is SGHNT, CDR2 YYREEE (reference sequence).

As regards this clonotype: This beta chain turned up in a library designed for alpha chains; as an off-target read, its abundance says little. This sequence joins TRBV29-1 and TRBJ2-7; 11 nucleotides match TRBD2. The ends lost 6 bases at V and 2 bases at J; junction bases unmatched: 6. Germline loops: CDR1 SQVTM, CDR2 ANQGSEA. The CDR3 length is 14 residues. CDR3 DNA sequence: TGCAGCGTCCTGACTAGCGGGGTTGCCTACGAGCAGTACTTC. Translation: CSVLTSGVAYEQYF.

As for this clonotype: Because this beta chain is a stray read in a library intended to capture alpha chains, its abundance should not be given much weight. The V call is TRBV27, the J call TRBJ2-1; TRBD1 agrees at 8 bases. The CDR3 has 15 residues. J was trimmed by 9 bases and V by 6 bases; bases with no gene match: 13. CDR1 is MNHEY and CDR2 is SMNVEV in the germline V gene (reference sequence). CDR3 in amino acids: CASRRTGKGTGEQFF. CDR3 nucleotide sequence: TGTGCCAGCAGACGGACAGGGAAGGGGACTGGTGAGCAGTTCTTC.

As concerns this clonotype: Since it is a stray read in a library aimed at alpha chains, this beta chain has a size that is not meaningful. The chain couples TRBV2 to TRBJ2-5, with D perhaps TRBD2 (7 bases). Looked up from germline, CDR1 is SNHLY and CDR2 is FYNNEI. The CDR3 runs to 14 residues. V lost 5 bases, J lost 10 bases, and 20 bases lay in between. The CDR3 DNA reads TGTGCCAGCAGTATTCAGAGGCGGGGGCAGGACCAGTACTTC. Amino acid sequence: CASSIQRRGQDQYF. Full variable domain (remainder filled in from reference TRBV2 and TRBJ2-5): EPEVTQTPSHQVTQMGQEVILRCVPISNHLYFYWYRQILGQKVEFLVSFYNNEISEKSEIFDDQFSVERPDGSNFTLKIRSTKLEDSAMYFCASSIQRRGQDQYFGPGTRLLVL.

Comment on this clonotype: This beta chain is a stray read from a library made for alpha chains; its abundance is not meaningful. The CDR3 DNA is TGCGCCAGCAGCCAAGATCTCAGTTCTAGCGGGGCCTACGAGCAGTACTTC. Its translation: CASSQDLSSSGAYEQYF. V is TRBV4-3 and J is TRBJ2-7; TRBD2 matches 9 bases. V lost 0 bases, J lost 2 bases, and 8 bases stayed unmatched. The CDR3 runs to 17 residues. Germline loops: CDR1 LGHNA, CDR2 YSLEER.

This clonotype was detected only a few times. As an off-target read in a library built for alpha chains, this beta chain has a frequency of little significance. CDR3: CAISSPGQRNSEQFF. CDR3 nucleotides: TGTGCCATCAGTTCGCCGGGACAAAGGAACAGTGAGCAGTTCTTC. This chain connects TRBV10-3 to TRBJ2-1; tentatively, D is TRBD1 (6 bases). The V end was cut by 5 bases, the J end by 9 bases, with 20 bases between. The CDR3 spans 15 residues. From germline, CDR1 is ENHRY and CDR2 SYGVKD.

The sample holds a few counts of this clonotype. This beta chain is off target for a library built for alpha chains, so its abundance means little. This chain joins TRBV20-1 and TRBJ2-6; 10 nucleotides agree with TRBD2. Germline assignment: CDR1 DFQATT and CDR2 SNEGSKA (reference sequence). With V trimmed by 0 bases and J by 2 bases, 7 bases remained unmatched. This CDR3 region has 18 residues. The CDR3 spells CSARDLLAGGPGANVLTF. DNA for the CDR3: TGCAGTGCTAGAGATTTATTAGCGGGAGGCCCTGGGGCCAACGTCCTGACTTTC.

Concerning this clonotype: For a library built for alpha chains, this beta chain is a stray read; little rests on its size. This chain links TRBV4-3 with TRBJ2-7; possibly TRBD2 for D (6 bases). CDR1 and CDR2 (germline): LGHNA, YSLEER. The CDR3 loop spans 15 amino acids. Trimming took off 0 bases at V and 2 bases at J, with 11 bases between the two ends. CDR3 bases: TGCGCCAGCAGCCAAGATCTGCGGGGCCCCTACGAGCAGTACGTC. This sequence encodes CASSQDLRGPYEQYV.

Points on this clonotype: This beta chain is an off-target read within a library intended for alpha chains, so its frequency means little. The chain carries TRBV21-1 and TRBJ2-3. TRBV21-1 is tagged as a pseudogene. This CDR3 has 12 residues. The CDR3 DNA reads TGTGCCAGCAGCCTATTAGGGGATACGCAGTATTTT. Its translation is CASSLLGDTQYF.